The clone carrying this TCR beta chain was detected only once. The data were obtained in a study of cytomegalovirus exposure and HLA in healthy donors. Trimming left V 6 bases short and J 8 bases short, with 11 bases between. CDR3 length: 12 residues. In germline, CDR1 is SGHAT, CDR2 FQDESV (reference sequence). 60 Vbeta and 13 Jbeta primers were used in PCR. Here immunoSEQ multiplex PCR was the method, and the copy in TCRdb shows in-frame clones only, minus some. The sample lists around 130,000 clones; roughly 85% were seen once. Regarding donors, all were healthy bone marrow donors. Sequenced: PBMCs. This clonotype originated in a boy aged 10-17 years in good health and CMV-seronegative. The chain is built from TRBV11-1 and TRBJ2-1, with D possibly being TRBD2 (6 bases). The CDR3 nucleotides are TGTGCCAGCAGTGCACGGAGGGATGAGCAGTTCTTC. This encodes CASSARRDEQFF.